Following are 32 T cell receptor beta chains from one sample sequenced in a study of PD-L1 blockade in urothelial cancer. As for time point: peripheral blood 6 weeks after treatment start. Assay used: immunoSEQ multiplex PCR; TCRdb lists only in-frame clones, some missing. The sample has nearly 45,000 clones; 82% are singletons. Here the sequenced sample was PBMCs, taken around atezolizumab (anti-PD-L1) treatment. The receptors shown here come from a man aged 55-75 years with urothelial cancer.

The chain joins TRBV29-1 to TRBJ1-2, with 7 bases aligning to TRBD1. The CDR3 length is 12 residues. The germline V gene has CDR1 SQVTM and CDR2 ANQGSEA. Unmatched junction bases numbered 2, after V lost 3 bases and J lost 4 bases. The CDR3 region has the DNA TGCAGCGTTGAGGACAGGAGCTATGGCTACACCTTC. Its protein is CSVEDRSYGYTF.

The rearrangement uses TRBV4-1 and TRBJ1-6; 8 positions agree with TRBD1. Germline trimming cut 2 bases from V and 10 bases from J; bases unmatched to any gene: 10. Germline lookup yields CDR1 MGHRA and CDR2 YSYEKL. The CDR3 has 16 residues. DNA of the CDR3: TGCGCCAGCAGCCAACTCGACAGGGGATATACATCACCCCTCCACTTT. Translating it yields CASSQLDRGYTSPLHF.

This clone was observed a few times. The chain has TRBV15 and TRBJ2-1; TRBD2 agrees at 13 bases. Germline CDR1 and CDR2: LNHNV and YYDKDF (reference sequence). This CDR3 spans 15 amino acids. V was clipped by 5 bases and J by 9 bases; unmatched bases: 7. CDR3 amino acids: CATSPRTSGSPEQFF. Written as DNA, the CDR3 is TGTGCCACCAGCCCCAGGACTAGCGGGAGCCCTGAGCAGTTCTTC.

Here the CDR3 reads CASSLWRTGSHGYTF. The DNA of the CDR3 is TGTGCCAGCAGTCTCTGGCGGACAGGGAGTCATGGCTACACCTTC. The gene calls are TRBV5-5 and TRBJ1-2; 8 bases are a match to TRBD1. Trimming at V came to 5 bases and at J to 6 bases, leaving 12 bases not matched to a gene. CDR3 length equals 15 residues. Per germline, CDR1 SGHKS and CDR2 YYEKEE (reference sequence).

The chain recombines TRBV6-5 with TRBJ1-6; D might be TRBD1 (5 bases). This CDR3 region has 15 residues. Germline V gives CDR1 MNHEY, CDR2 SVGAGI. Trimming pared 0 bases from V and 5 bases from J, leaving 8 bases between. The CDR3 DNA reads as TGTGCCAGCAGTTACTCGTCAGGGAATAATTCACCCCTCCACTTT. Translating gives CASSYSSGNNSPLHF.

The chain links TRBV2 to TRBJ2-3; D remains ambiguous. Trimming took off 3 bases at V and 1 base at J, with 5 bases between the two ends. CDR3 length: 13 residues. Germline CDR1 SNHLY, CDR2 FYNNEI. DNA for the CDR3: TGTGCCAGCAGTGACAGGCGCACAGATACGCAGTATTTT. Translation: CASSDRRTDTQYF.

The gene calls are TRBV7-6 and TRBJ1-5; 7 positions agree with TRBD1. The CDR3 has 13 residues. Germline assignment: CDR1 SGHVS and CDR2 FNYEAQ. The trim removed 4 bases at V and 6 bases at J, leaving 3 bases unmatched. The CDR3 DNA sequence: TGTGCCAGCAGCTCCAACAGGGGTCAGCCCCAGCATTTT. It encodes CASSSNRGQPQHF.

The CDR3 DNA reads TGTGCCAGCAGCCCAGTCGGGGTTGGAAATCAGCCCCAGCATTTT. Protein: CASSPVGVGNQPQHF. V usage is TRBV11-3 and J usage is TRBJ1-5; no reliable D call. The CDR3 consists of 15 residues. V lost 5 bases and J 4 bases, leaving 15 bases between the germline ends. Germline assignment: CDR1 SGHNT and CDR2 YENEEA.

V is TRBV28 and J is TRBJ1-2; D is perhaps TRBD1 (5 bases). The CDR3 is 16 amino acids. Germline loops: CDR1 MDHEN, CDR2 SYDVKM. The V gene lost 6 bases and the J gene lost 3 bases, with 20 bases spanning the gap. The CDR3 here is CASRLIRTQWDYGYTF. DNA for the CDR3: TGTGCCAGCAGATTGATTAGGACACAATGGGACTATGGCTACACCTTC.

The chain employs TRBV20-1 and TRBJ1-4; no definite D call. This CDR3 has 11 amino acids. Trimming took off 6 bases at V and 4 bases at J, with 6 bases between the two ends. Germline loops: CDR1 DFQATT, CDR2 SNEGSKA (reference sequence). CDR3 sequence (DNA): TGCAGTGCGTCAGATAATGAAAAACTGTTTTTT. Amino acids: CSASDNEKLFF.

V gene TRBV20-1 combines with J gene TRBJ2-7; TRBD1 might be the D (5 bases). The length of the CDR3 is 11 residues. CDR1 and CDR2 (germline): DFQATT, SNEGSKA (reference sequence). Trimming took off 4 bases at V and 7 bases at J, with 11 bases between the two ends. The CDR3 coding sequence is TGCAGTGCTACCCTCTCAGGGGAGCAGTACTTC. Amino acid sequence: CSATLSGEQYF.

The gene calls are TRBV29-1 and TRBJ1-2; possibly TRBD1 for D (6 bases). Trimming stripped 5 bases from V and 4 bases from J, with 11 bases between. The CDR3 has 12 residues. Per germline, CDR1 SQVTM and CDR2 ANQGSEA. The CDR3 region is CSVWGGIYGYTF. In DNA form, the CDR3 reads TGCAGCGTTTGGGGGGGCATCTATGGCTACACCTTC.

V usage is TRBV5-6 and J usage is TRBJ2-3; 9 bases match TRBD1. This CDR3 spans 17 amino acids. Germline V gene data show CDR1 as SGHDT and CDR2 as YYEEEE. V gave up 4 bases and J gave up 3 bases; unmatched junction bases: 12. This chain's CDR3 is CASSPWTGVGRTDTQYF. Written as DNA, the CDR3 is TGTGCCAGCAGCCCCTGGACAGGGGTGGGTCGGACAGATACGCAGTATTTT.

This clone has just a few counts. The CDR3 DNA reads TGTGCCAGCAGCAGTGCTCCAGGGGGCGCGGATGAAAAACTGTTTTTT. It encodes CASSSAPGGADEKLFF. V usage is TRBV21-1 and J usage is TRBJ1-4; the D call of TRBD1 is as the table states it, not checked on the DNA. TRBV21-1 is noted as a pseudogene. CDR3 size: 16 residues.

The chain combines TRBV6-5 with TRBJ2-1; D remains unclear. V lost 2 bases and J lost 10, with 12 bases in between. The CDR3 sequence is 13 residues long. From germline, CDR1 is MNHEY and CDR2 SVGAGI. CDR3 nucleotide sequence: TGTGCCAGCAGTTACACGGAGAGTACAGAGCAGTTCTTC. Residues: CASSYTESTEQFF.

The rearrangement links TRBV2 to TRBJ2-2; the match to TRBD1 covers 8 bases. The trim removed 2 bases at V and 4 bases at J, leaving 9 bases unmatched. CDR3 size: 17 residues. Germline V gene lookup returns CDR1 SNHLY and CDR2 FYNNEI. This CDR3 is CASSEIKGQGFTGELFF. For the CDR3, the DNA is TGTGCCAGCAGTGAAATTAAAGGACAGGGATTCACCGGGGAGCTGTTTTTT.

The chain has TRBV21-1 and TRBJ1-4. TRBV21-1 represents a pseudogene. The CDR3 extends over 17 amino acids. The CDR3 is CASSKAKGGAIREKLFF. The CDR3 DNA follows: TGTGCCAGCAGCAAAGCGAAGGGGGGGGCAATTCGTGAAAAACTGTTTTTT.

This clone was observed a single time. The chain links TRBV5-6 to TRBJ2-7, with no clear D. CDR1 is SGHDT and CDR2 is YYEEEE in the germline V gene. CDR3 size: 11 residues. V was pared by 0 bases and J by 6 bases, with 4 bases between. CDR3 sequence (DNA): TGTGCCAGCAGCTTGGGGCCCGAGCAGTACTTC. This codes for CASSLGPEQYF.

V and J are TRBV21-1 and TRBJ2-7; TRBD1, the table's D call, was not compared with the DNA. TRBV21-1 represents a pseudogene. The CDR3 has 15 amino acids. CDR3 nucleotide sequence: TGTGCCAGCAGCTTCCGGGACAGGGTCCGGCTTGGGCAGTACTTC. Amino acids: CASSFRDRVRLGQYF.

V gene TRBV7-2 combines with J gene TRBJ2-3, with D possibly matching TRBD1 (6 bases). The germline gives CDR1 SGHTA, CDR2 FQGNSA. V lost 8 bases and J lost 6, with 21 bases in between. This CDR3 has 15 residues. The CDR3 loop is CASAYRAKGSDTQYF. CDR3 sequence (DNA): TGTGCCAGCGCCTACAGGGCAAAAGGATCGGATACGCAGTATTTT.

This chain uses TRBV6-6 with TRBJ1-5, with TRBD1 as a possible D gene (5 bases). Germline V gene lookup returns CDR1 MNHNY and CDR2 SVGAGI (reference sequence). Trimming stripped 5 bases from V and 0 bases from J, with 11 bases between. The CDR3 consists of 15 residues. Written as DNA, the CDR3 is TGTGCCAGCAGTCGAACAGGAGATAGCAATCAGCCCCAGCATTTT. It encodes CASSRTGDSNQPQHF.

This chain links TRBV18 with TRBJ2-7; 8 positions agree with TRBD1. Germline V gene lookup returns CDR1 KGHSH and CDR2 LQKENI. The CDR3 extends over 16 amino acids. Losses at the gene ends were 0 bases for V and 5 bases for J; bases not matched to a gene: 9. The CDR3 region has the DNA TGTGCCAGCTCACCACCGACCGGACAGGGCCGGGACGAGCAGTACTTC. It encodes CASSPPTGQGRDEQYF. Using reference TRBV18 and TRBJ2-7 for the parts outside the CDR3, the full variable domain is NAGVMQNPRHLVRRRGQEARLRCSPMKGHSHVYWYRQLPEEGLKFMVYLQKENIIDESGMPKERFSAEFPKEGPSILRIQQVVRGDSAAYFCASSPPTGQGRDEQYFGPGTRLTVT.

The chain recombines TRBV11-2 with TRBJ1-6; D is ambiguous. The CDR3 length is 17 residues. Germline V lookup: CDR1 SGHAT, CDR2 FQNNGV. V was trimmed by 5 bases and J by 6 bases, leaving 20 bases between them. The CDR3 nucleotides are TGTGCCAGCAGCCAAGATCGGGCAGGCGAGGGTAATTCACCCCTCCACTTT. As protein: CASSQDRAGEGNSPLHF.

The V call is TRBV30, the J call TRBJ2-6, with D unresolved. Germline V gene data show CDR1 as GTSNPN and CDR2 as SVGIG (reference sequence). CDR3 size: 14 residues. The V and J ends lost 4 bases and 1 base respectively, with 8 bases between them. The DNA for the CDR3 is TGTGCCTGGACTTTTCGGTCTGGGGCCAACGTCCTGACTTTC. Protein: CAWTFRSGANVLTF.

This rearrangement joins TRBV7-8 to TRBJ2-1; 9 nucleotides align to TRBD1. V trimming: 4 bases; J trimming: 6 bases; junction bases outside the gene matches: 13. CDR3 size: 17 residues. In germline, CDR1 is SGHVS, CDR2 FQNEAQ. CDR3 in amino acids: CASSSSRNRGQFNEQFF. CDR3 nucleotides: TGTGCCAGCAGCTCATCCCGCAACAGGGGGCAATTCAATGAGCAGTTCTTC.

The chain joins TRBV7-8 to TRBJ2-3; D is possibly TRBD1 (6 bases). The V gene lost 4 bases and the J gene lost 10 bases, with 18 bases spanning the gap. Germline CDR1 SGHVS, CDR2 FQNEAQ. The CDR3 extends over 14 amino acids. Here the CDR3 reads CASSSGQIGAPQYF. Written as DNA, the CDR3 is TGTGCCAGCAGCTCCGGACAGATTGGGGCGCCGCAGTATTTT.

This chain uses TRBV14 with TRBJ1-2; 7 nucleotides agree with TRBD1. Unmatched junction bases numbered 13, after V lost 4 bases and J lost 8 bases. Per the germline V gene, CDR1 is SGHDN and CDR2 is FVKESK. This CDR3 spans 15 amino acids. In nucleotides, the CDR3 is TGTGCCAGCAGCCGAAGTTCACAGGGGCTGGGGGGCTACACCTTC. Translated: CASSRSSQGLGGYTF.

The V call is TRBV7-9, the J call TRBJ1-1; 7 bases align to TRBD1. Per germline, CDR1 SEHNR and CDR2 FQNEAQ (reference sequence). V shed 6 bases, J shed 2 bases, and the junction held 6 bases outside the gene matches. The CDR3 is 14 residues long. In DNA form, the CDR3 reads TGTGCCAGCAGTCCTGGACAGGCCAACACTGAAGCTTTCTTT. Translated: CASSPGQANTEAFF.

CDR3 sequence: CASSLNRDHEQYF. The CDR3 DNA follows: TGTGCCAGCAGCTTAAACAGGGACCACGAGCAGTACTTC. This chain connects TRBV11-1 to TRBJ2-7; a weak D match, TRBD1 (6 bases). V shed 2 bases and J shed 5 bases, with 10 bases lying between them. This CDR3 has 13 amino acids. Germline V CDR1 and CDR2: SGHAT, FQDESV (reference sequence).

The CDR3, as DNA: TGTGCCAGCAGTGATACAGGGAGAGTTTCCTACGAGCAGTACTTC. Translated: CASSDTGRVSYEQYF. The rearrangement joins TRBV27 to TRBJ2-7, with D tentatively TRBD1 (6 bases). In germline, CDR1 is MNHEY, CDR2 SMNVEV (reference sequence). Trimming left V 5 bases short and J 1 base short, with 15 bases between. CDR3 length: 15 residues.

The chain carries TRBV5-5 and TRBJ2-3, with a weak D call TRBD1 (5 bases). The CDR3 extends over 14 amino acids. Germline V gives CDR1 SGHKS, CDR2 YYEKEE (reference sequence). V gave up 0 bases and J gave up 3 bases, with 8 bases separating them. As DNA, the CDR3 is TGTGCCAGCAGCTTGGCCCCAGGGACAGATACGCAGTATTTT. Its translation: CASSLAPGTDTQYF.

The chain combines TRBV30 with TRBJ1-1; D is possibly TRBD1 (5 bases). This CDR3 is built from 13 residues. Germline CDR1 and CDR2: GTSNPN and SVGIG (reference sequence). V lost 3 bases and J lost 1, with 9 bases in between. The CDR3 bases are TGTGCCTGGAGCACCGACAGGAACACTGAAGCTTTCTTT. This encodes CAWSTDRNTEAFF.